The 26 T cell receptor beta chains reported below all come from one sample, sequenced in a study of T cell responses to AZD1222 COVID-19 vaccine. Sequencing used immunoSEQ multiplex PCR; TCRdb keeps in-frame clones, though not all of them. The top ten hold about 4% of the sample, which has about 150,000 clones, roughly nine tenths seen once. The specimen was peripheral blood, collected 28 days after the second AZD1222 dose. These receptor sequences come from an adult who received the AZD1222 COVID-19 vaccine.

The rearrangement uses TRBV19 and TRBJ1-5; D remains unclear. The germline V gene has CDR1 LNHDA and CDR2 SQIVND (reference sequence). V lost 9 bases, J lost 0 bases, and 15 bases lay in between. CDR3 size: 15 residues. CDR3 protein: CASRPPRNSNQPQHF. The CDR3 nucleotides read TGTGCCAGCAGACCCCCCCGTAATAGCAATCAGCCCCAGCATTTT.

The CDR3 DNA reads as TGTGCCAGCAGTGAAATCAAGGGGCCGAACACTGAAGCTTTCTTT. Translated: CASSEIKGPNTEAFF. The chain uses TRBV2 and TRBJ1-1; possible D gene TRBD1, 5 bases. Germline values: CDR1 SNHLY, CDR2 FYNNEI. The CDR3 runs to 15 residues. V dropped 2 bases and J dropped 1 base, with 11 bases sitting between them.

This chain joins TRBV5-6 and TRBJ1-1; unclear D gene. Trimming stripped 5 bases from V and 1 base from J, with 9 bases between. Looked up from germline, CDR1 is SGHDT and CDR2 is YYEEEE. The CDR3 spans 13 residues. The CDR3 here is CASRPTGNTEAFF. The CDR3 DNA sequence: TGTGCCAGCAGGCCGACGGGGAACACTGAAGCTTTCTTT. The full variable domain, in which reference TRBV5-6 and TRBJ1-1 provide the parts outside the CDR3, is DAGVTQSPTHLIKTRGQQVTLRCSPKSGHDTVSWYQQALGQGPQFIFQYYEEEERQRGNFPDRFSGHQFPNYSSELNVNALLLGDSALYLCASRPTGNTEAFFGQGTRLTVV.

The V and J genes are TRBV9 and TRBJ2-5; the match to TRBD2 covers 8 bases. V was clipped by 3 bases and J by 5 bases; unmatched bases: 9. The CDR3 covers 15 residues. Germline loops: CDR1 SGDLS, CDR2 YYNGEE. This CDR3 reads CASSEGPAGVETQYF. The CDR3 DNA sequence: TGTGCCAGCAGCGAAGGGCCAGCGGGAGTCGAGACCCAGTACTTC. The full variable domain, with the rest looked up from reference TRBV9 and TRBJ2-5, is DSGVTQTPKHLITATGQRVTLRCSPRSGDLSVYWYQQSLDQGLQFLIQYYNGEERAKGNILERFSAQQFPDLHSELNLSSLELGDSALYFCASSEGPAGVETQYFGPGTRLLVL.

Here the CDR3 reads CAHRECEPQHF. The CDR3 coding sequence is TGTGCTCACCGGGAGTGCGAGCCCCAGCATTTT. This chain uses TRBV15 with TRBJ1-5, with D uncertain. This CDR3 region has 11 residues. Germline V lookup: CDR1 LNHNV, CDR2 YYDKDF (reference sequence).

This clone has more than one count but fewer than ten. DNA for the CDR3: TGTGCCAGCTCACCAGGAGGGCACCTAACGCACACCGGGGAGCTGTTTTTT. Amino acid sequence: CASSPGGHLTHTGELFF. The V gene is TRBV18, the J gene TRBJ2-2; D possibly corresponds to TRBD2 (6 bases). CDR1 and CDR2 from the germline V gene are KGHSH and LQKENI. This CDR3 contains 17 residues. V gave up 2 bases and J gave up 3 bases, with 16 bases separating them.

For the CDR3, the DNA is TGTGCCAGCAGTTCCTACCAGGGGAGAGGCACTGAAGCTTTCTTT. It translates to CASSSYQGRGTEAFF. This chain joins TRBV6-2 or TRBV6-3 and TRBJ1-1; TRBD1 might be the D (6 bases). Between the trimmed V and J ends, which lost 4 bases and 4 bases, there was a span of 16 bases. Germline CDR1 and CDR2: MNHEY and SVGEGT. CDR3 length: 15 residues.

This clone has just one count. This chain links TRBV11-3 with TRBJ1-1; D is possibly TRBD1 (6 bases). From germline, CDR1 is SGHNT and CDR2 YENEEA. Between the trimmed V and J ends, which lost 4 bases and 0 bases, there was a span of 6 bases. The CDR3 runs to 13 residues. The CDR3 region has the DNA TGTGCCAGCAGCTGGGGGCTGAACACTGAAGCTTTCTTT. Translated, it gives CASSWGLNTEAFF.

V is TRBV2 and J is TRBJ1-2, with unresolved D. CDR3 length: 14 amino acids. The germline gives CDR1 SNHLY, CDR2 FYNNEI. V was pared by 6 bases and J by 4 bases, with 15 bases between. This CDR3 reads CASRNSPNTYGYTF. CDR3 bases: TGTGCCAGCAGGAATTCGCCGAATACCTATGGCTACACCTTC.

The chain uses TRBV3-1 (or the pseudogene TRBV3-2) and TRBJ1-6; a possible D gene is TRBD1 (6 bases). The CDR3 contains 15 residues. CDR1 LGHDT and CDR2 YNNKEL come from the germline V gene (reference sequence). The ends were cut back, 3 bases at V and 8 bases at J, with 14 bases in the middle. The CDR3 DNA sequence: TGTGCCAGCAGCCATAGCACGGGGGCACATTCACCCCTCCACTTT. Its protein is CASSHSTGAHSPLHF.

The chain combines TRBV5-6 with TRBJ1-6; D perhaps matches TRBD1 (5 bases). V was pared by 1 base and J by 8 bases, with 10 bases between. This CDR3 comprises 14 residues. Germline CDR1 and CDR2: SGHDT and YYEEEE. The CDR3 loop reads CASSLSRADSPLHF. The CDR3 coding sequence is TGTGCCAGCAGCTTGTCCAGGGCCGATTCACCCCTCCACTTT.

The chain has TRBV9 and TRBJ2-5, with a tentative D call TRBD2 (7 bases). Trimming left V 0 bases short and J 5 bases short, with 14 bases between. CDR3 length equals 15 residues. The V gene's germline CDR1 is SGDLS and CDR2 YYNGEE. The CDR3 here is CASSVDGGTRETQYF. As DNA, the CDR3 is TGTGCCAGCAGCGTAGACGGGGGGACAAGGGAGACCCAGTACTTC.

The rearrangement links TRBV20-1 to TRBJ2-5, with 12 bases matching TRBD2. The CDR3 is 16 residues long. Germline CDR1 DFQATT, CDR2 SNEGSKA (reference sequence). Trimming at V came to 5 bases and at J to 5 bases, leaving 12 bases not matched to a gene. The CDR3 sequence is CSACGASGRARETQYF. The CDR3 region has the DNA TGCAGTGCTTGTGGGGCTAGCGGGAGGGCGAGGGAGACCCAGTACTTC.

This clone was found once. V gene TRBV2 combines with J gene TRBJ1-5; weak D call: TRBD1 (5 bases). This CDR3 has 15 amino acids. The germline gives CDR1 SNHLY, CDR2 FYNNEI. With 6 bases removed from V and 2 bases from J, the gap between germline ends came to 14 bases. CDR3 DNA: TGTGCCAGCAGCCGGGGGGTTGGTGGCAATCAGCCCCAGCATTTT. Protein product: CASSRGVGGNQPQHF.

The gene calls are TRBV14 and TRBJ1-5, with a weak D call TRBD1 (5 bases). Germline V gives CDR1 SGHDN, CDR2 FVKESK. The CDR3 runs 15 residues. V was clipped by 4 bases and J by 2 bases, with 12 bases between them. This chain's CDR3 is CASSPAGEGNQPQHF. For the CDR3, the DNA is TGTGCCAGCAGCCCAGCGGGGGAGGGCAATCAGCCCCAGCATTTT.

The chain joins TRBV7-2 to TRBJ2-2, with D unclear. V gave up 1 base and J gave up 9 bases, with 6 bases separating them. CDR1 and CDR2 from the germline V gene are SGHTA and FQGNSA. The CDR3 runs 12 residues. CDR3 sequence reads: CASSLGPRELFF. CDR3 DNA sequence: TGTGCCAGCAGCTTAGGCCCGAGGGAGCTGTTTTTT.

The chain employs TRBV5-8 and TRBJ1-5, with TRBD1 identical over 10 bases. Per germline, CDR1 SGHTS and CDR2 YDEGEE. The CDR3 is made up of 16 amino acids. Germline trimming cut 4 bases from V and 5 bases from J; bases unmatched to any gene: 9. The CDR3 spells CASSTGQGVGDQPQHF. CDR3 nucleotide sequence: TGTGCCAGCAGCACTGGACAGGGGGTGGGGGATCAGCCCCAGCATTTT.

The chain recombines TRBV24-1 with TRBJ2-5; 9 bases map to TRBD2. This CDR3 has 20 residues. The trim removed 1 base at V and 2 bases at J, leaving 16 bases unmatched. Germline V gives CDR1 KGHDR, CDR2 SFDVKD. The CDR3 coding sequence is TGTGCCACCAGTGATTTTGGGACTAGCAAACCGAACGGCCCTCAAGAGACCCAGTACTTC. Translated, it gives CATSDFGTSKPNGPQETQYF.

The chain recombines TRBV11-3 with TRBJ2-1; D is unresolved. Germline V gene lookup returns CDR1 SGHNT and CDR2 YENEEA. V was cut by 5 bases and J by 8 bases, with 19 bases left in between. The CDR3 length is 15 residues. The CDR3 loop reads CASSPGTLTGHEQFF. CDR3 bases: TGTGCCAGCAGCCCCGGTACCTTAACGGGCCATGAGCAGTTCTTC.

V is TRBV7-9 and J is TRBJ1-2; D ambiguous. The CDR3 totals 12 residues. Germline CDR1 and CDR2: SEHNR and FQNEAQ (reference sequence). The ends were cut back, 5 bases at V and 5 bases at J, with 9 bases in the middle. CDR3 residues: CASSPDVYGYTF. The CDR3 DNA follows: TGTGCCAGCAGCCCGGACGTGTATGGCTACACCTTC. The whole variable domain, filled in from reference TRBV7-9 and TRBJ1-2, reads DTGVSQNPRHKITKRGQNVTFRCDPISEHNRLYWYRQTLGQGPEFLTYFQNEAQLEKSRLLSDRFSAERPKGSFSTLEIQRTEQGDSAMYLCASSPDVYGYTFGSGTRLTVV.

V gene TRBV4-3 combines with J gene TRBJ2-6, with D possibly TRBD2 on 6 matching bases. The CDR3 is 16 residues long. Germline assignment: CDR1 LGHNA and CDR2 YSLEER. Trimming stripped 0 bases from V and 2 bases from J, with 8 bases between. The CDR3 protein is CASSQDSGAGANVLTF. The CDR3 coding sequence is TGCGCCAGCAGCCAAGATTCGGGGGCTGGGGCCAACGTCCTGACTTTC.

This chain links TRBV5-1 with TRBJ2-3; no clear D gene. V lost 4 bases to trimming and J lost 3 bases, with 18 bases between them. Germline-derived CDR1 and CDR2 are SGHRS and YFSETQ. The CDR3 length is 16 residues. CDR3 DNA: TGCGCCAGCAGCCCCTCTCAAAGGGTTCGGACAGATACGCAGTATTTT. It translates to CASSPSQRVRTDTQYF. Full variable domain (missing parts from reference TRBV5-1 and TRBJ2-3): KAGVTQTPRYLIKTRGQQVTLSCSPISGHRSVSWYQQTPGQGLQFLFEYFSETQRNKGNFPGRFSGRQFSNSRSEMNVSTLELGDSALYLCASSPSQRVRTDTQYFGPGTRLTVL.

This chain uses TRBV19 with TRBJ1-5; the D gene is possibly TRBD1 (6 bases). From germline, CDR1 is LNHDA and CDR2 SQIVND (reference sequence). The germline V and J ends were trimmed by 10 bases and 6 bases, with 28 bases remaining between them. The CDR3 runs to 17 residues. In DNA, the CDR3 is TGTGCCACCCTCTGGCGACAGGCCTTCCCCCCAGGTCAGCCCCAGCATTTT. Its protein product is CATLWRQAFPPGQPQHF.

This clone was detected once. This chain joins TRBV15 and TRBJ2-2; weak D call: TRBD1 (6 bases). Trimming cost V 2 bases and J 7 bases, with 14 bases left between them. The V gene's germline CDR1 is LNHNV and CDR2 YYDKDF (reference sequence). This CDR3 spans 15 amino acids. Here the CDR3 reads CATSRKDTGFGELFF. CDR3 nucleotide sequence: TGTGCCACCAGCAGAAAAGATACAGGGTTCGGGGAGCTGTTTTTT.

V is TRBV5-1 and J is TRBJ1-1, with TRBD1 matching over 9 bases. Germline V lookup: CDR1 SGHRS, CDR2 YFSETQ. The V gene end was trimmed by 4 bases and the J gene end by 12 bases; junction bases not matched to a gene: 19. The CDR3 has 16 amino acids. The CDR3 is CASSLGPPGTGRGTFF. DNA of the CDR3: TGCGCCAGCAGCCTTGGACCTCCCGGGACAGGGCGGGGAACTTTCTTT. Full variable domain (rest looked up from reference TRBV5-1 and TRBJ1-1): KAGVTQTPRYLIKTRGQQVTLSCSPISGHRSVSWYQQTPGQGLQFLFEYFSETQRNKGNFPGRFSGRQFSNSRSEMNVSTLELGDSALYLCASSLGPPGTGRGTFFGQGTRLTVV.

V gene TRBV6-2 or TRBV6-3 combines with J gene TRBJ2-3; maybe TRBD2 (5 bases). This CDR3 contains 14 residues. Trimming shortened V by 7 bases and J by 4 bases, and 15 bases separated the two germline ends. Germline V gives CDR1 MNHEY, CDR2 SVGEGT. CDR3 amino acids: CASTPSGPPDTQYF. CDR3 nucleotides: TGTGCCAGCACCCCCAGCGGCCCCCCAGATACGCAGTATTTT.